This note documents a single T cell receptor (beta chain) sequence. Trimming stripped 0 bases from V and 4 bases from J, with 15 bases between. This CDR3 contains 16 residues. Germline values: CDR1 SGHTS, CDR2 YDEGEE. The data derive from a study of OX40 agonist ivuxolimab in advanced cancers. The method was immunoSEQ multiplex PCR; TCRdb's version includes in-frame clones alone and lacks a portion of them. This sample has about 110,000 clones, with around 90% found just once. The V and J genes are TRBV5-8 and TRBJ2-3; perhaps TRBD2 as D (5 bases). This receptor was taken from an adult with an advanced solid tumor such as melanoma, head and neck, liver or kidney cancer. Sequenced material: CD4+ or CD8+ T cells sorted from blood, taken in a trial of the OX40 agonist ivuxolimab. DNA of the CDR3: TGTGCCAGCAGCTTGGTTCGGGGTCTCGGGCCAGATACGCAGTATTTT. It translates to CASSLVRGLGPDTQYF. The full variable domain, with the rest looked up from reference TRBV5-8 and TRBJ2-3, is EAGVTQSPTHLIKTRGQQATLRCSPISGHTSVYWYQQALGLGLQFLLWYDEGEERNRGNFPPRFSGRQFPNYSSELNVNALELEDSALYLCASSLVRGLGPDTQYFGPGTRLTVL.